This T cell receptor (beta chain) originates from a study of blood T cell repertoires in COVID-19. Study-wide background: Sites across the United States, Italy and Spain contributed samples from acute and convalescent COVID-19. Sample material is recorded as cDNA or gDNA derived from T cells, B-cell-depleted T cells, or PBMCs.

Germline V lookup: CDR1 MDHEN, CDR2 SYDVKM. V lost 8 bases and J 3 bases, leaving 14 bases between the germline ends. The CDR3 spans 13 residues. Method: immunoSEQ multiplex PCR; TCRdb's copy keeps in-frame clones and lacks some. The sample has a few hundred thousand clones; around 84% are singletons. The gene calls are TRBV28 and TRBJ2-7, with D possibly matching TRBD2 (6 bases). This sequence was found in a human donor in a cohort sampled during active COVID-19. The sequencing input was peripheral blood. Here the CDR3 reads CASSGLPLYEQYF. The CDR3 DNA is TGTGCCAGCTCGGGACTTCCCCTCTACGAGCAGTACTTC. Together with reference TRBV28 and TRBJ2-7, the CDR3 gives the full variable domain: DVKVTQSSRYLVKRTGEKVFLECVQDMDHENMFWYRQDPGLGLRLIYFSYDVKMKEKGDIPEGYSVSREKKERFSLILESASTNQTSMYLCASSGLPLYEQYFGPGTRLTVT.